The clone carrying this T cell receptor beta chain was detected only a few times. No antigen is known for it. With a J-beta primer mix and a sample-barcoded 5' primer, a second PCR ran about 7 to 12 cycles. The template-switch adaptor, which had 12 random nucleotides, put a tag on each cDNA molecule. One entry per CDR3 protein results from TCRdb running MiXCR on the 5' RACE reads. In the table there are about 1 million distinct CDR3 sequences, more than 40% of which are singletons. The sample comes from a study of blood T cells in healthy people across ages. Study-wide results and caveats: More naive CD4+ cells and higher diversity were found in long-lived than in aged donors. It was held that the diversity estimates obtained from one million T cells were underestimates.

Individuals who donated were healthy Caucasians from Russia aged 6 to 90. Per germline, CDR1 DFQATT and CDR2 SNEGSKA (reference sequence). Trimming took off 5 bases at V and 2 bases at J, with 10 bases between the two ends. The CDR3 is made up of 12 amino acids. The chain couples TRBV20-1 to TRBJ2-7, with D possibly being TRBD2 (5 bases). The sample consisted of blood. This clonotype originated in an older woman in good health. The CDR3 DNA is TGCAGTGCTCCCGGGAACACCTACGAGCAGTACTTC. Protein sequence: CSAPGNTYEQYF.